The sequence of this TCR beta chain was determined in a study of blood T cell repertoires in COVID-19. Study-wide context: Sample material is recorded as cDNA or gDNA derived from T cells, B-cell-depleted T cells, or PBMCs.

Authors' data handling: Nucleated cell counts were estimated from reference gene primer amplification. Only in-frame clones appear in the TCRdb table, and some are missing; sequencing was by immunoSEQ multiplex PCR. V and J calls and clone size are as listed in that table; D and trimming were resolved from the DNA. The sample yields approximately 69,000 clones, roughly 87% seen once. The sequence derives from a man in his fifties or sixties with acute or convalescent COVID-19. Sequencing used peripheral blood.

The CDR3 loop reads CASSVSSGGRETQYF. CDR3 DNA sequence: TGTGCCAGCAGCGTGTCAAGCGGGGGGAGAGAGACCCAGTACTTC. The V gene is TRBV9, the J gene TRBJ2-5, with 9 bases that match TRBD2. Germline V gene data show CDR1 as SGDLS and CDR2 as YYNGEE. CDR3 length: 15 amino acids. Germline trimming cut 2 bases from V and 4 bases from J; bases unmatched to any gene: 6.